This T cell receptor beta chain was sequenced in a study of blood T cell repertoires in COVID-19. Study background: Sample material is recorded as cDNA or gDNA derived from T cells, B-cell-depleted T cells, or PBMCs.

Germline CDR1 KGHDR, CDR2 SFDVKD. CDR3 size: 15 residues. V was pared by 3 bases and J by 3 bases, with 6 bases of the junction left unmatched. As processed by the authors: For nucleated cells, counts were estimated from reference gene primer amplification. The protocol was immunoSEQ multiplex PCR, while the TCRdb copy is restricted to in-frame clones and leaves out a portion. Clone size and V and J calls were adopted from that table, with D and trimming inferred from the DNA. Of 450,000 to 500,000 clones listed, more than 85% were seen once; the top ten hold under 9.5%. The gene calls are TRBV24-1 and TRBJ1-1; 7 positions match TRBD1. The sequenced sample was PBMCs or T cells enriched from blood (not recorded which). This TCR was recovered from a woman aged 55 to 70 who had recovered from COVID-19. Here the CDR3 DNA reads TGTGCCACCAGTGATGGGAGACAGGGTTACACTGAAGCTTTCTTT. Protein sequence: CATSDGRQGYTEAFF.